This passage covers 18 T cell receptor beta chains from one sample sequenced in a study of cytomegalovirus exposure and HLA in healthy donors. 60 Vbeta and 13 Jbeta primers were used in PCR. The data were produced by immunoSEQ multiplex PCR, yet TCRdb's version contains in-frame clones alone and is incomplete. The sample has approximately 160,000 clones; over 75% are singletons. Sequenced sample: PBMCs. These receptors were obtained from a man aged 45-65 years in good health and CMV-seropositive.

This chain uses TRBV28 with TRBJ1-2; D possibly corresponds to TRBD1 (5 bases). Per germline, CDR1 MDHEN and CDR2 SYDVKM. This CDR3 region has 17 residues. V was pared by 2 bases and J by 3 bases, with 19 bases between. This CDR3 reads CASSLGGEGPLDYGYTF. The CDR3 DNA follows: TGTGCCAGCAGTTTAGGGGGGGAGGGGCCCTTGGACTATGGCTACACCTTC.

The J gene is TRBJ2-7, the V gene TRBV7-8; TRBD1 matches 9 bases. Germline lookup yields CDR1 SGHVS and CDR2 FQNEAQ. The CDR3 is 17 amino acids. With 2 bases clipped from V and 3 bases from J, the junction kept 11 bases outside the gene matches. The CDR3 region has the DNA TGTGCCAGCAGCTTACTAGTACAGGGGGCCATGATCTACGAGCAGTACTTC. It codes for CASSLLVQGAMIYEQYF.

This chain connects TRBV19 to TRBJ2-3; a weak D match, TRBD2 (6 bases). CDR3 length: 16 residues. From germline, CDR1 is LNHDA and CDR2 SQIVND (reference sequence). V lost 3 bases to trimming and J lost 0 bases, with 13 bases between them. CDR3 nucleotides: TGTGCCAGTAGTATCATAGCGGAGCTTAGCACAGATACGCAGTATTTT. This encodes CASSIIAELSTDTQYF.

This chain joins TRBV9 and TRBJ2-1; a possible D gene is TRBD2 (5 bases). Germline CDR1 SGDLS, CDR2 YYNGEE. The CDR3 is made up of 16 amino acids. V shed 4 bases and J shed 1 base, with 15 bases lying between them. CDR3 DNA: TGTGCCAGCAGCCCTCGAGGGCAGTTTTCCTACAATGAGCAGTTCTTC. It is translated as CASSPRGQFSYNEQFF.

The V and J genes are TRBV6-5 and TRBJ1-1, with D possibly TRBD1 on 6 matching bases. Per the germline V gene, CDR1 is MNHEY and CDR2 is SVGAGI. CDR3 size: 16 residues. The V end lost 2 bases, the J end lost 1 base, and 14 bases lay between the germline ends. The CDR3 region is CASSYARQATNTEAFF. CDR3 DNA sequence: TGTGCCAGCAGTTACGCGAGACAGGCAACGAACACTGAAGCTTTCTTT.

The CDR3 coding sequence is TGTGCCAGCAGCGCCTGGGGAGGGGAGACAGATACGCAGTATTTT. It yields the protein CASSAWGGETDTQYF. The chain is built from TRBV11-2 and TRBJ2-3, with TRBD2 identical over 7 bases. The CDR3 length is 15 residues. J gave up 3 bases and V 5 bases, and 8 bases lay outside the gene matches. Per germline, CDR1 SGHAT and CDR2 FQNNGV.

A single count supports this clone. The rearrangement links TRBV18 to TRBJ2-2; TRBD1 matches 7 bases. J gave up 10 bases and V 2 bases, and 10 bases lay outside the gene matches. Per germline, CDR1 KGHSH and CDR2 LQKENI. The CDR3 spans 15 residues. The CDR3 loop reads CASSPTMDRLVELFF. CDR3 sequence (DNA): TGTGCCAGCTCACCAACGATGGACAGGCTGGTGGAGCTGTTTTTT.

V gene TRBV6-6 combines with J gene TRBJ2-7, with D maybe TRBD1 (6 bases). CDR3 size: 14 residues. V dropped 4 bases and J dropped 0 bases, with 10 bases sitting between them. Germline values: CDR1 MNHNY, CDR2 SVGAGI (reference sequence). The CDR3 bases are TGTGCCAGCAGTTCGGCACAGGGCTCCTACGAGCAGTACTTC. Translation: CASSSAQGSYEQYF.

The chain uses TRBV6-5 and TRBJ1-4; tentatively, D is TRBD1 (6 bases). V was pared by 2 bases and J by 8 bases, with 15 bases between. This CDR3 has 15 residues. Per the germline V gene, CDR1 is MNHEY and CDR2 is SVGAGI. The chain's CDR3 is CASSYRGGAREKLFF. The CDR3 DNA sequence: TGTGCCAGCAGTTACCGGGGGGGCGCACGGGAAAAACTGTTTTTT.

This clone was observed once. The chain links TRBV6-6 to TRBJ1-2; D gene ambiguous. CDR3 length equals 11 residues. Per the germline V gene, CDR1 is MNHNY and CDR2 is SVGAGI (reference sequence). Trimming stripped 7 bases from V and 6 bases from J, with 9 bases between. This CDR3 reads CASTRWDGYTF. The CDR3 DNA is TGTGCCAGCACTAGATGGGATGGCTACACCTTC.

V gene TRBV27 combines with J gene TRBJ1-5, with D tentatively TRBD1 (6 bases). V lost 0 bases and J lost 1, with 10 bases in between. Germline V CDR1 and CDR2: MNHEY, SMNVEV (reference sequence). There are 16 residues in the CDR3. This CDR3 is CASSLSGTRSNQPQHF. In nucleotides, the CDR3 is TGTGCCAGCAGTTTATCGGGGACACGAAGCAATCAGCCCCAGCATTTT.

The gene calls are TRBV27 and TRBJ2-1; D might be TRBD2 (5 bases). V lost 0 bases and J 6 bases, leaving 6 bases between the germline ends. The V gene's germline CDR1 is MNHEY and CDR2 SMNVEV (reference sequence). CDR3 length: 13 amino acids. The CDR3 DNA is TGTGCCAGCAGTTTATCGAGGGTCAATGAGCAGTTCTTC. Its translation is CASSLSRVNEQFF.

The V gene is TRBV19, the J gene TRBJ1-5, with D possibly TRBD1 on 5 matching bases. The length of the CDR3 is 15 residues. The V gene's germline CDR1 is LNHDA and CDR2 SQIVND (reference sequence). V was shortened by 5 bases and J by 1 base, with 12 bases between the two germline ends. As DNA, the CDR3 is TGTGCCAGTAGTTTGACGCGGGGGAGCAATCAGCCCCAGCATTTT. This encodes CASSLTRGSNQPQHF.

The chain couples TRBV5-8 to TRBJ2-2, with D perhaps TRBD2 (6 bases). Germline V CDR1 and CDR2: SGHTS, YDEGEE. The CDR3 sequence is 16 residues long. V gave up 0 bases and J gave up 0 bases, with 9 bases separating them. The CDR3 nucleotides read TGTGCCAGCAGCTTGGCCACGGGGGCGAACACCGGGGAGCTGTTTTTT. Translating gives CASSLATGANTGELFF.

The chain joins TRBV6-1 to TRBJ1-2; D ambiguous. The CDR3 sequence is 15 residues long. The V gene's germline CDR1 is MNHNS and CDR2 SASEGT. V lost 1 base, J lost 0 bases, and 9 bases lay in between. The CDR3 protein is CASSEGGHANYGYTF. CDR3 DNA: TGTGCCAGCAGTGAAGGAGGGCATGCTAACTATGGCTACACCTTC.

A few counts support this clone. V and J are TRBV5-4 and TRBJ2-2, with 7 nucleotides matching TRBD1. Unmatched junction bases numbered 1, after V lost 2 bases and J lost 0 bases. CDR3 length: 15 amino acids. The germline gives CDR1 SGHNT, CDR2 YYREEE (reference sequence). For the CDR3, the DNA is TGTGCCAGCAGCTTCGGGACAGCGAACACCGGGGAGCTGTTTTTT. The encoded protein is CASSFGTANTGELFF.

The chain links TRBV18 to TRBJ2-5; 7 nucleotides match TRBD2. Unmatched junction bases numbered 8, after V lost 3 bases and J lost 4 bases. The germline gives CDR1 KGHSH, CDR2 LQKENI. This CDR3 is built from 15 residues. For the CDR3, the DNA is TGTGCCAGCTCACCGGGAGGACTAGAGCGAGAGACCCAGTACTTC. Its protein is CASSPGGLERETQYF.

J is TRBJ2-5 and V is TRBV5-1, with 15 positions matching TRBD2. The CDR3 runs 17 residues. Germline V gives CDR1 SGHRS, CDR2 YFSETQ. The J segment lost 4 bases and the V segment lost 3 bases, leaving 7 bases of the junction unmatched. CDR3 in amino acids: CASSSGTSGRRLETQYF. The CDR3 DNA follows: TGCGCCAGCAGCTCGGGGACTAGCGGGAGGAGGCTAGAGACCCAGTACTTC.